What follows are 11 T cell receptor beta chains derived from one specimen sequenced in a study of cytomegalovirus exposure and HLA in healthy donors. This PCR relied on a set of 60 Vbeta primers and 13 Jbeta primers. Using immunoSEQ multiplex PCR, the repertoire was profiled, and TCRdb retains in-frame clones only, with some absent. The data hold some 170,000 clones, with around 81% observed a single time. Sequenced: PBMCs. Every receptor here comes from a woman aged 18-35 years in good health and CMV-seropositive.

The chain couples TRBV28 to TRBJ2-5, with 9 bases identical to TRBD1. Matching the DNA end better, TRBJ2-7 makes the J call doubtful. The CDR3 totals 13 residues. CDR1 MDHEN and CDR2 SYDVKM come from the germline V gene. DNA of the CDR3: TGTGCCAGCTCAGGACAGGGGACCCACGAGCAGTACTTC. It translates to CASSGQGTHEQYF.

CDR3 sequence: CATSRPGQPQHF. CDR3 DNA: TGTGCCACCAGCAGGCCGGGGCAGCCCCAGCATTTT. The chain is built from TRBV15 and TRBJ1-5; D unresolved. Germline CDR1 and CDR2: LNHNV and YYDKDF (reference sequence). V gave up 3 bases and J gave up 7 bases, with 7 bases separating them. The CDR3 spans 12 residues.

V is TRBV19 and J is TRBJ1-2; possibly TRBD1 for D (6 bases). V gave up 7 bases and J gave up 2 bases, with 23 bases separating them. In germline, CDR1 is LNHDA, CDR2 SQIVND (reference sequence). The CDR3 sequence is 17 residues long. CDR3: CASNYESQGRGNYGYTF. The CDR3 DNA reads TGTGCCAGTAACTACGAATCGCAGGGGAGGGGGAACTATGGCTACACCTTC.

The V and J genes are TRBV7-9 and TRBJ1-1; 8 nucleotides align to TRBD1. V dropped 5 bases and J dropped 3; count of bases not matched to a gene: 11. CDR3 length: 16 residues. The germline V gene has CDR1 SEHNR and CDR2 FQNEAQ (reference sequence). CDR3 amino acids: CASSPMTGVKDTEAFF. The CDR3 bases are TGTGCCAGCAGCCCGATGACAGGGGTTAAGGACACTGAAGCTTTCTTT.

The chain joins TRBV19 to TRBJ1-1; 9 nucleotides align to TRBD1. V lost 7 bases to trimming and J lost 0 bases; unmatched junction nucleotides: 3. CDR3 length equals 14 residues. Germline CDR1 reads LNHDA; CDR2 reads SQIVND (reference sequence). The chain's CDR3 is CASMGTGLNTEAFF. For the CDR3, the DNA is TGTGCCAGTATGGGGACAGGGCTGAACACTGAAGCTTTCTTT.

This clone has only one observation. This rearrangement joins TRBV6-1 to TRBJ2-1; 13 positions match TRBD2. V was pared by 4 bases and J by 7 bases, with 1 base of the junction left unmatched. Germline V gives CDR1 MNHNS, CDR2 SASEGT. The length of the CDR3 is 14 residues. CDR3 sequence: CASSVLAGGNEQFF. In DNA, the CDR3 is TGTGCCAGCAGTGTACTAGCGGGGGGGAATGAGCAGTTCTTC.

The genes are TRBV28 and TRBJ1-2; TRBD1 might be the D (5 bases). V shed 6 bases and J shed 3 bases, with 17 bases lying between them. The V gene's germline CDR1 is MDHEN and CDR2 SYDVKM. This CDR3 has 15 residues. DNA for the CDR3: TGTGCCAGCAGCCCAAGGCTGGGGCGCGACTATGGCTACACCTTC. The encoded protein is CASSPRLGRDYGYTF.

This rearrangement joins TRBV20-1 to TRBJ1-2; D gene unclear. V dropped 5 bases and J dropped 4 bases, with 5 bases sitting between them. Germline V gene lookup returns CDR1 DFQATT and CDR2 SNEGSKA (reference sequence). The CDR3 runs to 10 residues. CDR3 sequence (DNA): TGCAGTGCTCCCCTCTATGGCTACACCTTC. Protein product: CSAPLYGYTF.

CDR3 loop: CASSLGGLRTDTQYF. CDR3 nucleotides: TGTGCCAGCAGTTTGGGGGGACTCCGCACAGATACGCAGTATTTT. V usage is TRBV27 and J usage is TRBJ2-3, with D perhaps matching TRBD2 (6 bases). V was shortened by 3 bases and J by 1 base, with 11 bases between the two germline ends. Germline V lookup: CDR1 MNHEY, CDR2 SMNVEV (reference sequence). This CDR3 is built from 15 residues.

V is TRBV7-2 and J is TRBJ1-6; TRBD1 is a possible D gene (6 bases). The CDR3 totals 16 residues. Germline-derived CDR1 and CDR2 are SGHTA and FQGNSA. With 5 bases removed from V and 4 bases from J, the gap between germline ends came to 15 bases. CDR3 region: CASSIHRVRYNSPLHF. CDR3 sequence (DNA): TGTGCCAGCAGCATACACAGGGTTCGTTATAATTCACCCCTCCACTTT.

The CDR3 region has the DNA TGTGCCTGGAGTGTGGAGGGTCCCATTCAGTACTTC. Translation gives CAWSVEGPIQYF. The gene calls are TRBV30 and TRBJ2-4; tentatively, D is TRBD2 (6 bases). CDR1 is GTSNPN and CDR2 is SVGIG in the germline V gene (reference sequence). The V gene lost 0 bases and the J gene lost 9 bases, with 9 bases spanning the gap. This CDR3 has 12 amino acids.